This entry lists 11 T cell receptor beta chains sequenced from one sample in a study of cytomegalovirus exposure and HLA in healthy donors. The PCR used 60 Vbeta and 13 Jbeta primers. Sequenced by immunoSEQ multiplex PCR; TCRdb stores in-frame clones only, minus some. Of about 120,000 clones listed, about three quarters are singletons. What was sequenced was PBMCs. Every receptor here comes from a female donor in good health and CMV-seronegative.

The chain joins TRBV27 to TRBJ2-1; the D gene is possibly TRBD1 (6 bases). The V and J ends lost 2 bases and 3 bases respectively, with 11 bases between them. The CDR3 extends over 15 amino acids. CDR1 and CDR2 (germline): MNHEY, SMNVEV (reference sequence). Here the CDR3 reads CASSLTRTDYNEQFF. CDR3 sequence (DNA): TGTGCCAGCAGTTTAACACGGACAGACTACAATGAGCAGTTCTTC.

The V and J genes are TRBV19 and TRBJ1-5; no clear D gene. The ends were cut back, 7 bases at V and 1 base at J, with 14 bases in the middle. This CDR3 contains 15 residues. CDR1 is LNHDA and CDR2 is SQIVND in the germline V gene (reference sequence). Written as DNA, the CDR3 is TGTGCCAGTATAGGCGGTCAGAAAAGCAATCAGCCCCAGCATTTT. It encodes CASIGGQKSNQPQHF.

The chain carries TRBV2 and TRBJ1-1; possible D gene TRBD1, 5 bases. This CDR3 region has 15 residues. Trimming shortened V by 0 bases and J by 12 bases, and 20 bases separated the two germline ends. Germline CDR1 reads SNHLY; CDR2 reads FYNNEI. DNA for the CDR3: TGTGCCAGCAGTGAAGCGAGATCGGGGGGTCCAGGGTCTTTCTTT. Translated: CASSEARSGGPGSFF.

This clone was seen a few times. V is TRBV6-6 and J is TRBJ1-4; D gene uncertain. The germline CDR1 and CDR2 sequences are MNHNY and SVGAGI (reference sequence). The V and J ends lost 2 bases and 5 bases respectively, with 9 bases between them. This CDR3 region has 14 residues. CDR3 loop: CASSYGPINEKLFF. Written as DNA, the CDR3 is TGTGCCAGCAGTTACGGGCCCATCAATGAAAAACTGTTTTTT.

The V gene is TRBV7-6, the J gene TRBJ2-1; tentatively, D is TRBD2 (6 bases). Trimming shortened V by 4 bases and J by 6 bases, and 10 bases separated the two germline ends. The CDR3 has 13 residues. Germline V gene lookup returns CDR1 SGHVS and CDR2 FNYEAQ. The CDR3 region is CASSSGTGNEQFF. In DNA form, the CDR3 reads TGTGCCAGCAGCTCCGGGACTGGCAATGAGCAGTTCTTC.

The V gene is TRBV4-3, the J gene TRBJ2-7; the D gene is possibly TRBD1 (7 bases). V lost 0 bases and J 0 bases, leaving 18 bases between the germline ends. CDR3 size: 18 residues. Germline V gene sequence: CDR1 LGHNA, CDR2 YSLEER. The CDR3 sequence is CASSQEAGGTATSYEQYF. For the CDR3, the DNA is TGCGCCAGCAGCCAAGAAGCAGGAGGGACAGCCACCTCCTACGAGCAGTACTTC.

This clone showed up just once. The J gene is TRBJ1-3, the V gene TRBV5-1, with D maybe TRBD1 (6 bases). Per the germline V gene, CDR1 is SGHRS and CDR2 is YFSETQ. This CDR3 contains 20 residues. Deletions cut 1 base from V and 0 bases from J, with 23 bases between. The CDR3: CASSLMGTDRQGYSGNTIYF. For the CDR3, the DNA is TGCGCCAGCAGCTTGATGGGTACCGACAGGCAGGGTTACTCTGGAAACACCATATATTTT.

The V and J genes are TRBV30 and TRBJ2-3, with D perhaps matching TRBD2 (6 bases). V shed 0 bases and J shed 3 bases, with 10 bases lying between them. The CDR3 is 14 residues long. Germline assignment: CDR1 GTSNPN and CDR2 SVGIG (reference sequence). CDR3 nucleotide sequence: TGTGCCTGGAGTGTCGGGGGAATTACAGATACGCAGTATTTT. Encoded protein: CAWSVGGITDTQYF.

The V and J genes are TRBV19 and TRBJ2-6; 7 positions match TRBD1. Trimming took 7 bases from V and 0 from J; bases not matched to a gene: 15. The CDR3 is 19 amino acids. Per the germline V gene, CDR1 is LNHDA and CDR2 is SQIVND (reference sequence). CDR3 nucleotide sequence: TGTGCCAGTAACAGCATAGACAGGGCCGTATCCTCTGGGGCCAACGTCCTGACTTTC. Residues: CASNSIDRAVSSGANVLTF.

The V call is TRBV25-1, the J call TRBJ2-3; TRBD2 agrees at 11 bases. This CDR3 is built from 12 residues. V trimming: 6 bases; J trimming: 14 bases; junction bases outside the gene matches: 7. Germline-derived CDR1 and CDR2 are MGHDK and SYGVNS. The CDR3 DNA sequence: TGTGCCAGCAGAGGTAGCGGGGGGGCCGTGTATTTT. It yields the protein CASRGSGGAVYF.

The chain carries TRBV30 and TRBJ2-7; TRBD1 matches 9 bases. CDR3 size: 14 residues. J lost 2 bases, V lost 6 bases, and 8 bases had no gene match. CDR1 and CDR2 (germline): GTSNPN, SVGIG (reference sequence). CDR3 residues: CACGPGQGTYEQYF. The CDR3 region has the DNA TGTGCCTGCGGACCGGGACAGGGTACCTACGAGCAGTACTTC.